Listed below are T cell receptor beta chains from one sample, sequenced in a study of shared clonotypes between healthy human individuals. Measured with immunoSEQ multiplex PCR; TCRdb has only the in-frame clones, and not every one. The table lists about 680,000 clones, 90% to 95% of them singletons, with about 24% in the top ten. The sample was naive CD8+ T cells sorted from blood. These receptors all stem from a man younger than 40 in good health. Each CDR3 is given without its conserved first and last residue.

J gene: TRBJ2-1; V gene: TRBV11-1; CDR3 protein: ASSHGRGGGSEQF
J gene: TRBJ2-1; V gene: TRBV4-1; CDR3 protein: ASSQDREWTSGGTYNEQF
J gene: TRBJ2-7; V gene: TRBV5-1; CDR3 protein: ASSSDPTYEQY
J gene: TRBJ2-1; V gene: TRBV28; CDR3 protein: ASSFGQGAYNEQF
J gene: TRBJ1-3; V gene: TRBV5-8; CDR3 protein: ASSGEPGNTIY
J gene: TRBJ1-3; V gene: TRBV21-1; CDR3 protein: ASSKGQGPWAGNTIY
J gene: TRBJ1-1; V gene: TRBV5-1; CDR3 protein: ASSLNVNTEAF
J gene: TRBJ2-3; V gene: TRBV4-1; CDR3 protein: ASSQLAPSTDTQY
J gene: TRBJ2-7; V gene: TRBV27; CDR3 protein: ASSSPGLGTGQH
J gene: TRBJ2-7; V gene: TRBV7-3; CDR3 protein: ASSPPDSYEQY
J gene: TRBJ2-7; V gene: TRBV18; CDR3 protein: ASSRPGGGPSSYEQY
J gene: TRBJ2-1; V gene: TRBV27; CDR3 protein: ASSAGTEAYNEQF
J gene: TRBJ2-5; V gene: TRBV11-2; CDR3 protein: ASSSEGLAGVETQY
J gene: TRBJ1-2; V gene: TRBV7-9; CDR3 protein: ASSLGSTRGILYGYT
J gene: TRBJ2-1; V gene: TRBV7-9; CDR3 protein: ASSLSGTGGNEQF
J gene: TRBJ2-1; V gene: TRBV7-2; CDR3 protein: ASSLVDTSYNEQF
J gene: TRBJ2-7; V gene: TRBV29-1; CDR3 protein: SELGQGALNEQY
J gene: TRBJ2-2; V gene: TRBV19; CDR3 protein: ASRLAGELF
J gene: TRBJ2-1; V gene: TRBV9; CDR3 protein: ASSVAQGEQF
J gene: TRBJ2-2; V gene: TRBV6-5; CDR3 protein: ASSYTPGTGELF
J gene: TRBJ2-2; V gene: TRBV12-5; CDR3 protein: ASGFRQDRPENTGELF
J gene: TRBJ1-1; V gene: TRBV7-9; CDR3 protein: ASSSWAMRMNTEAF
J gene: TRBJ2-1; V gene: TRBV27; CDR3 protein: ASSLWTGRNEQF
J gene: TRBJ1-1; V gene: TRBV7-9; CDR3 protein: ASSQDVTEAF
J gene: TRBJ2-2; V gene: TRBV6-1; CDR3 protein: ASTSSYTGELF
J gene: TRBJ2-2; V gene: TRBV11-2; CDR3 protein: ASSYMPHLLDTGELF
J gene: TRBJ2-1; V gene: TRBV27; CDR3 protein: ASSPLSGRSYNEQF
J gene: TRBJ2-1; V gene: TRBV2; CDR3 protein: ASSGPGLAGDLLPNEQF
J gene: TRBJ2-5; V gene: TRBV9; CDR3 protein: ASSVDQTRQETQY
J gene: TRBJ1-6; V gene: TRBV15; CDR3 protein: ATSRDRILGGADNSPLH
J gene: TRBJ2-1; V gene: TRBV27; CDR3 protein: ASSFAGTSFYNEQF
J gene: TRBJ1-2; V gene: TRBV7-2; CDR3 protein: ASSLGSRPLGNFGYT
J gene: TRBJ1-1; V gene: TRBV6-1; CDR3 protein: ASSQTNSRNTEAF
J gene: TRBJ2-1; V gene: TRBV27; CDR3 protein: ASSLDPRV
J gene: TRBJ1-4; V gene: TRBV7-9; CDR3 protein: ASSLGPTPNEKLF
J gene: TRBJ2-7; V gene: TRBV7-9; CDR3 protein: ASSFGLADPLSYEQY
J gene: TRBJ2-7; V gene: TRBV27; CDR3 protein: ASMGLAHMEGYEQY
J gene: TRBJ2-5; V gene: TRBV18; CDR3 protein: ASSPGLAGQETQY
J gene: TRBJ1-5; V gene: TRBV6-1; CDR3 protein: ASSDTGLRQPQH
J gene: TRBJ2-1; V gene: TRBV19; CDR3 protein: ASSATRGWGSYNEQF
J gene: TRBJ2-7; V gene: TRBV27; CDR3 protein: ASSLIGGEQY
J gene: TRBJ2-1; V gene: TRBV7-2; CDR3 protein: ASSPGLEGEQF
J gene: TRBJ2-1; V gene: TRBV27; CDR3 protein: ASSLLAQDEQF
J gene: TRBJ2-7; V gene: TRBV11-2; CDR3 protein: ASSLSGFDYEQY
J gene: TRBJ2-1; V gene: TRBV10-1; CDR3 protein: ASSEWQGWYNEQF
J gene: TRBJ1-1; V gene: TRBV2; CDR3 protein: ASSSGTGNTEAF
J gene: TRBJ2-7; V gene: TRBV2; CDR3 protein: ASTGTGRYEQY
J gene: TRBJ2-7; V gene: TRBV25-1; CDR3 protein: ASSPILTSGLAEQY
J gene: TRBJ1-5; V gene: TRBV2; CDR3 protein: ASSPPDMTGGDQPQH
J gene: TRBJ1-5; V gene: TRBV11-2; CDR3 protein: ASSSGQGVQPQH
J gene: TRBJ2-7; V gene: TRBV5-8; CDR3 protein: ASSLVGQGYEQY
J gene: TRBJ2-1; V gene: TRBV5-6; CDR3 protein: ASSLTEGTSTF
J gene: TRBJ2-3; V gene: TRBV6-5; CDR3 protein: ASSGGSDTQY
J gene: TRBJ2-1; V gene: TRBV4-1; CDR3 protein: ASSHRPQVRGDNEQF
J gene: TRBJ2-3; V gene: TRBV10-3; CDR3 protein: AISEAGTSGRARDTQY